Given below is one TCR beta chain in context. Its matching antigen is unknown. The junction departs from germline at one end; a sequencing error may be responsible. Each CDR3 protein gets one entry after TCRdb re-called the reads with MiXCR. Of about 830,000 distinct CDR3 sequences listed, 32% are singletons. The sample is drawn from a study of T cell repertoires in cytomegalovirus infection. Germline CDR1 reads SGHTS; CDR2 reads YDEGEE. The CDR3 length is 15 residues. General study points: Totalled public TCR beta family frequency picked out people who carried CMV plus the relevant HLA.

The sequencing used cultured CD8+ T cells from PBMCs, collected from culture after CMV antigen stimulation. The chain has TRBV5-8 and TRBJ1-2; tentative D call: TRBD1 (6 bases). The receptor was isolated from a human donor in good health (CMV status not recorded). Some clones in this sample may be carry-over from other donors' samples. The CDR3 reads CAGSLQIQGPYGYTF. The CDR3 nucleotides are TGTGCCGGCAGCTTGCAGATACAGGGCCCCTATGGCTACACCTTC.